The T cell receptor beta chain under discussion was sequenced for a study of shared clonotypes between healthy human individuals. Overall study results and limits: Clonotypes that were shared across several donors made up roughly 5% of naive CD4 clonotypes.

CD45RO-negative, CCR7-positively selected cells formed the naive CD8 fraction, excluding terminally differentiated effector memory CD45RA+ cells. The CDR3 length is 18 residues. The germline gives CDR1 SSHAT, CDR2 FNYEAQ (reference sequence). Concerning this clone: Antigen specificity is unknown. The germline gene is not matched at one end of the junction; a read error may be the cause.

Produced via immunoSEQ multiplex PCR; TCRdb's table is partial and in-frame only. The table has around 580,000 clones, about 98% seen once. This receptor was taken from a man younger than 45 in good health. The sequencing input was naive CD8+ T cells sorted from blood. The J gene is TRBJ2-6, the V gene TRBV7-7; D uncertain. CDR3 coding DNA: TGTGCTAGCAGCCCCGACATGCGTAGGGTTTCTGGGGCCAACGTCCTGACTTTC. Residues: CASSPDMRRVSGANVLTF.